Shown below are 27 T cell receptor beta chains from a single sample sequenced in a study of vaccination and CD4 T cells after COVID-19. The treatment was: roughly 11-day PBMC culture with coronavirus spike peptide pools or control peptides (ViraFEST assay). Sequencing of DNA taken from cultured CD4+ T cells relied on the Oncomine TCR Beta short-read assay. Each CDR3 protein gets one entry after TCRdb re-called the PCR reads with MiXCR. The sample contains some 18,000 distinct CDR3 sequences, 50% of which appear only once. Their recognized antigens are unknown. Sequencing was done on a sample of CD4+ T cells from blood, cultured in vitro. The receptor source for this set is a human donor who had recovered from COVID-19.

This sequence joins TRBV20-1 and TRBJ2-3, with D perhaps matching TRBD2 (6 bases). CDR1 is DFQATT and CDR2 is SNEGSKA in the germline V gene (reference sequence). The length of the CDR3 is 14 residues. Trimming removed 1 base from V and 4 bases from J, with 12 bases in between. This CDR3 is CSARGEVRSDTQYF. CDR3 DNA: TGCAGTGCTAGAGGGGAGGTCCGTTCAGATACGCAGTATTTT.

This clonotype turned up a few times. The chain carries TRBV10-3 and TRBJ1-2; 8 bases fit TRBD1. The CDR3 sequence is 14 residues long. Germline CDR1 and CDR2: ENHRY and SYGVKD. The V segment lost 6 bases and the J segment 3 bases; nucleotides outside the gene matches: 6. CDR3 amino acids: CAIRQGAGDYGYTF. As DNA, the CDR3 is TGTGCCATCAGGCAGGGGGCGGGTGACTATGGCTACACCTTC.

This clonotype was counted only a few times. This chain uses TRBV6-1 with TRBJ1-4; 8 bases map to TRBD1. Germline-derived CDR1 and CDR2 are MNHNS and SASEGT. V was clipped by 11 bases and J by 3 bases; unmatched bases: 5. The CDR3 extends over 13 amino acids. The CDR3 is CAANRGANEKLFF. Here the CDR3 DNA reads TGTGCCGCTAACAGGGGGGCTAATGAAAAACTGTTTTTT.

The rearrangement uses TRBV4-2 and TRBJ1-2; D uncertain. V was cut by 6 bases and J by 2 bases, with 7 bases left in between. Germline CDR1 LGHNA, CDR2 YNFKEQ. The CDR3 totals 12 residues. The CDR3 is CASSAMNYGYTF. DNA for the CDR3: TGTGCCAGCAGTGCAATGAACTATGGCTACACCTTC.

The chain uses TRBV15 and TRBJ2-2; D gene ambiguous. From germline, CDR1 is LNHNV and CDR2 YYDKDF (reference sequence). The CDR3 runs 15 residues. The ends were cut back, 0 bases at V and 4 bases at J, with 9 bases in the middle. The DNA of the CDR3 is TGTGCCACCAGCAGAGATAAGGACCTCACCGGGGAGCTGTTTTTT. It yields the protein CATSRDKDLTGELFF.

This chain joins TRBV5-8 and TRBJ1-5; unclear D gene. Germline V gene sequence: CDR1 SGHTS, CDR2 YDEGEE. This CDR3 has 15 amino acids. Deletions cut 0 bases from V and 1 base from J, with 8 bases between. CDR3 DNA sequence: TGTGCCAGCAGCTTGGGGTATGGGAGCAATCAGCCCCAGCATTTT. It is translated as CASSLGYGSNQPQHF. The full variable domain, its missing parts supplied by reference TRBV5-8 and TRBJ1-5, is EAGVTQSPTHLIKTRGQQATLRCSPISGHTSVYWYQQALGLGLQFLLWYDEGEERNRGNFPPRFSGRQFPNYSSELNVNALELEDSALYLCASSLGYGSNQPQHFGDGTRLSIL.

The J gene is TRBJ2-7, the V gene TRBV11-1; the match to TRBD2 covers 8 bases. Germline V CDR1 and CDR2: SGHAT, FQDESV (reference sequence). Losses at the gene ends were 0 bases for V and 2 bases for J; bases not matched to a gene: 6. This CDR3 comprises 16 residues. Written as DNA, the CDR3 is TGTGCCAGCAGCTTAGCCGGGGGGACTAGTGCCTACGAGCAGTACTTC. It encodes CASSLAGGTSAYEQYF.

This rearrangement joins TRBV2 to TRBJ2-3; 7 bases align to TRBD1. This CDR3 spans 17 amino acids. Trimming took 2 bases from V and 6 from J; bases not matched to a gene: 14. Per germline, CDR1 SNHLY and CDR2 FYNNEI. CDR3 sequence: CASSESELIQGLDTQYF. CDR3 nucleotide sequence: TGTGCCAGCAGTGAATCAGAACTTATACAGGGGTTGGATACGCAGTATTTT.

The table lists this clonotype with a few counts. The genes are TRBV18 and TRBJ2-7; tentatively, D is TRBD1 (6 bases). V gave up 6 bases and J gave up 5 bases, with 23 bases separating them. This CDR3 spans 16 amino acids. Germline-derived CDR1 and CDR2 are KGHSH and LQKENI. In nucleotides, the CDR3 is TGTGCCAGCTCTCCCGGTCGTGTACAGGGTGGGGACGAGCAGTACTTC. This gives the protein CASSPGRVQGGDEQYF. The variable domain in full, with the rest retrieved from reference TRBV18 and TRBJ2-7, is NAGVMQNPRHLVRRRGQEARLRCSPMKGHSHVYWYRQLPEEGLKFMVYLQKENIIDESGMPKERFSAEFPKEGPSILRIQQVVRGDSAAYFCASSPGRVQGGDEQYFGPGTRLTVT.

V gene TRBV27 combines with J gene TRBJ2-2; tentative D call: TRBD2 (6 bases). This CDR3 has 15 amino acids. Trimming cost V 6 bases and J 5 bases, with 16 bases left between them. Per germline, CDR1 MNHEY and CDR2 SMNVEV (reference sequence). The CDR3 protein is CASRTVQAGTGELFF. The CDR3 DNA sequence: TGTGCCAGCAGAACGGTTCAGGCGGGGACCGGGGAGCTGTTTTTT.

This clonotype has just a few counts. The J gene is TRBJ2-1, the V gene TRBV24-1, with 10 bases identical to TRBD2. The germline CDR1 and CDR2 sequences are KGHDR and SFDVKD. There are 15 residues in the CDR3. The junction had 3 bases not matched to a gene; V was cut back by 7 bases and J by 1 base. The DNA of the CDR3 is TGTGCCACCAGACCAGCGGGGGGGTCCTACAATGAGCAGTTCTTC. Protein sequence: CATRPAGGSYNEQFF.

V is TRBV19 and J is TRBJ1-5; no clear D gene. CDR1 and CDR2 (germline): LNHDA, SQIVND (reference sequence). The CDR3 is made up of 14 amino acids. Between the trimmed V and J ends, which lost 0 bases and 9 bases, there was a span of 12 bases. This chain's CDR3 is CASSIDADLWPQHF. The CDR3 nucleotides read TGTGCCAGTAGTATAGATGCGGATTTGTGGCCCCAGCATTTT.

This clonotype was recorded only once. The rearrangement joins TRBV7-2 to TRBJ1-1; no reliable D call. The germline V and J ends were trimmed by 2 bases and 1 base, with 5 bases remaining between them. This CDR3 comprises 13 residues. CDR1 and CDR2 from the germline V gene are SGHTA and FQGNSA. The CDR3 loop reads CASSLQTNTEAFF. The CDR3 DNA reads TGTGCCAGCAGCTTACAGACGAACACTGAAGCTTTCTTT.

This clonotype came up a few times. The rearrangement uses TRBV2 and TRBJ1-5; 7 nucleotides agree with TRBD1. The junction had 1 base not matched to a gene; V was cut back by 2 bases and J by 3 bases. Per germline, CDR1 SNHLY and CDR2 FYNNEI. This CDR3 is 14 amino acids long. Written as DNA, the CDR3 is TGTGCCAGCAGTGAAAGGGGGCTCAATCAGCCCCAGCATTTT. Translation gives CASSERGLNQPQHF.

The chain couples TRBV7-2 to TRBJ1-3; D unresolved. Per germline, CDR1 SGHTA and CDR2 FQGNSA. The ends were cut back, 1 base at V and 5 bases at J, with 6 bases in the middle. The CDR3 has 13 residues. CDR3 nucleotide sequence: TGTGCCAGCAGCTTAGTTATCCGAAACACCATATATTTT. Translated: CASSLVIRNTIYF.

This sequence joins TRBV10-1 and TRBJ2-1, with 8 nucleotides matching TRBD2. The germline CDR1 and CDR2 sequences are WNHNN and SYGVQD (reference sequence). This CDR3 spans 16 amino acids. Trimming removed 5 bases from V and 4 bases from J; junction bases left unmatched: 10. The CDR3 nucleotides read TGCGCCAGCAGTCGAGACATAGCGGGGCCTTACAATGAGCAGTTCTTC. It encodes CASSRDIAGPYNEQFF.

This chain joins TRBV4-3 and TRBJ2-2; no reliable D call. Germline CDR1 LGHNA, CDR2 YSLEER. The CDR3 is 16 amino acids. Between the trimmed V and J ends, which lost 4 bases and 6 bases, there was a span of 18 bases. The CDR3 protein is CASSPLRNSGAGELFF. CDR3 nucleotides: TGCGCCAGCAGCCCCCTCCGGAACTCGGGCGCCGGGGAGCTGTTTTTT.

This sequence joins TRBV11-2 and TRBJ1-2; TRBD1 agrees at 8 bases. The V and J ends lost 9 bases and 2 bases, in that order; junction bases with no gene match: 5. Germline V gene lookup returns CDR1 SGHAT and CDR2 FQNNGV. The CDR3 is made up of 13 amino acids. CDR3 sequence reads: CASSRTGNYGYTF. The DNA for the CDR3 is TGTGCCAGTAGTCGGACAGGGAACTATGGCTACACCTTC. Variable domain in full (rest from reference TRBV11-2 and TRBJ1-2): EAGVAQSPRYKIIEKRQSVAFWCNPISGHATLYWYQQILGQGPKLLIQFQNNGVVDDSQLPKDRFSAERLKGVDSTLKIQPAKLEDSAVYLCASSRTGNYGYTFGSGTRLTVV.

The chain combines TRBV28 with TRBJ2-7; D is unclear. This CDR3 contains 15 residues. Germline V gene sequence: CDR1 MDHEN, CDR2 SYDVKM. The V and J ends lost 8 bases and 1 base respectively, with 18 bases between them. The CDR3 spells CASLPSIGQSYEQYF. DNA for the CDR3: TGTGCCAGCCTTCCCTCTATTGGGCAGTCCTACGAGCAGTACTTC.

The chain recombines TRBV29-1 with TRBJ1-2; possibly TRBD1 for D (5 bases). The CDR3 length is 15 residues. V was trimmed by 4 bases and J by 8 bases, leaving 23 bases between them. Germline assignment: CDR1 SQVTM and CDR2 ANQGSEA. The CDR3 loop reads CSVGTLIRQGEGYTF. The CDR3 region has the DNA TGCAGCGTTGGAACCCTCATTCGGCAGGGAGAAGGCTACACCTTC.

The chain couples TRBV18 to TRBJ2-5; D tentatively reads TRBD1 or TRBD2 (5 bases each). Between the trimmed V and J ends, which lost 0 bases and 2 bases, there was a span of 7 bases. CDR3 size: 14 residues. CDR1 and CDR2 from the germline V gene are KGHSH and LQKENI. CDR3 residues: CASSPPGVQETQYF. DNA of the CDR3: TGTGCCAGCTCACCACCGGGGGTTCAAGAGACCCAGTACTTC.

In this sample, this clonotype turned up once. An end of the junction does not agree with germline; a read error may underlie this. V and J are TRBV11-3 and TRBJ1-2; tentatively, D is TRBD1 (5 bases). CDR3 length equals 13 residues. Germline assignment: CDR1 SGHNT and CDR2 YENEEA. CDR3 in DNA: TGTACCAGCAGCTTAGGTCAGGGCACTGGCTACACCTTC. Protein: CTSSLGQGTGYTF.

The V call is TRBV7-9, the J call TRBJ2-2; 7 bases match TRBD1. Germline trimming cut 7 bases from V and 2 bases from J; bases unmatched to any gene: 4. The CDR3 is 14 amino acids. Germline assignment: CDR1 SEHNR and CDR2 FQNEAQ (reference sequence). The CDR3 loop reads CASTDRFNTGELFF. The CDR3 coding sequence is TGTGCCAGCACGGACAGGTTCAACACCGGGGAGCTGTTTTTT.

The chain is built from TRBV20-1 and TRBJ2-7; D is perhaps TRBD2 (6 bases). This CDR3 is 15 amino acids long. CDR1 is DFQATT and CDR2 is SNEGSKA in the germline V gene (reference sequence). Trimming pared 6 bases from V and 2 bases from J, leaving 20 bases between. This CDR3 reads CSAGGGLSSPYEQYF. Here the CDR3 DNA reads TGCAGTGCCGGGGGAGGCTTATCCAGCCCCTACGAGCAGTACTTC.

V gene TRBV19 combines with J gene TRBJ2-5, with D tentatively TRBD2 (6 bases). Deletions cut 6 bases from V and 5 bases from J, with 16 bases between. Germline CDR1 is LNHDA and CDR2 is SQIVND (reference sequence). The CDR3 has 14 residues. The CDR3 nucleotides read TGTGCCAGTAGGCCGGGGCAGCGGGCGGAGACCCAGTACTTC. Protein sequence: CASRPGQRAETQYF.

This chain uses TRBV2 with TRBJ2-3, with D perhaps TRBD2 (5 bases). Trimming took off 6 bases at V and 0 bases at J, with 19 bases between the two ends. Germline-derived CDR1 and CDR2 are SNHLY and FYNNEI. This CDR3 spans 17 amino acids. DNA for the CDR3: TGTGCCAGCAGGAAGGAGCTAGCCCTAGGAAGCACAGATACGCAGTATTTT. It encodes CASRKELALGSTDTQYF.

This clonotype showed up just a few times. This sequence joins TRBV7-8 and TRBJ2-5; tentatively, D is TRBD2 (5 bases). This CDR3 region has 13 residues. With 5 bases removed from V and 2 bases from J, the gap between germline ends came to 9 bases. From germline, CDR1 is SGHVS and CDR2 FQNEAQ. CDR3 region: CASSPTIQETQYF. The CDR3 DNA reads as TGTGCCAGCAGCCCGACTATTCAAGAGACCCAGTACTTC.